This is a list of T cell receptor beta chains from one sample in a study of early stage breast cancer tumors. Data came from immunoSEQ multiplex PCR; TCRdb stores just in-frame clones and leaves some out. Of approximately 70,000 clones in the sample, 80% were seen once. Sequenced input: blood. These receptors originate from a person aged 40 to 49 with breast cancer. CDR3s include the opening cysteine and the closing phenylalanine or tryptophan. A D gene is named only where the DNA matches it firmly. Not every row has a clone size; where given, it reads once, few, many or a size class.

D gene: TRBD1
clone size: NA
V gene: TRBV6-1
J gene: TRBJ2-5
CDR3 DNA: TGTGCCAGCATTGCCGGGACAGGGGGCTCGGAGACCCAGTACTTC
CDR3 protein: CASIAGTGGSETQYF

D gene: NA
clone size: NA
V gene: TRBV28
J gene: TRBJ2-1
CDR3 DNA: TGTGCCAGCAGGTCATCCGGGACAACCTACAATGAGCAGTTCTTC
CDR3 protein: CASRSSGTTYNEQFF

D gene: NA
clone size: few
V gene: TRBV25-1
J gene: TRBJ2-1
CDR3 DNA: TGTGCCAGCAAACAGACGTACAATGAGCAGTTCTTC
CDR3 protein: CASKQTYNEQFF

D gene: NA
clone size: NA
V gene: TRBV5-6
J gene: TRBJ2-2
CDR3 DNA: TGTGCCAGCAGCTCACATGTCGGGAGTGTCACCGGGGAGCTGTTTTTT
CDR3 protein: CASSSHVGSVTGELFF

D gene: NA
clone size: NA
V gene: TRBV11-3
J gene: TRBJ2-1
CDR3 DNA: TGTGCCAGCAGCTTAGTCGCGGGAAATGAGCAGTTCTTC
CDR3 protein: CASSLVAGNEQFF

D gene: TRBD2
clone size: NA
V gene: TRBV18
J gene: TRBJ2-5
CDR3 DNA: TGTGCCAGCTCACCAAGGACTAGCGCCGGAGGGGAGACCCAGTACTTC
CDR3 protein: CASSPRTSAGGETQYF

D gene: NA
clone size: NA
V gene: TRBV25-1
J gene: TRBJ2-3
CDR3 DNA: TGTGCCAGCAGTACCGGACAGGGAGGGGATACGCAGTATTTT
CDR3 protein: CASSTGQGGDTQYF

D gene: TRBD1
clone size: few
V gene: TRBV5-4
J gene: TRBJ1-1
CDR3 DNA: TGTGCCAGCGGATTGGCCGCAGGGGGAGACACTGAAGCTTTCTTT
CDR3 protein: CASGLAAGGDTEAFF

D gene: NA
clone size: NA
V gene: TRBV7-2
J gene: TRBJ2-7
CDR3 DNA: TGTGCCAGCAGCCCTGTTTGGTTGGAGTCTTACGAGCAGTACTTC
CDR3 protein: CASSPVWLESYEQYF

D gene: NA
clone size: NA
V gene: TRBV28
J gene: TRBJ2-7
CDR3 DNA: TGTGCCAGCAGTTGGGACGGCTCCTACGAGCAGTACTTC
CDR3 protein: CASSWDGSYEQYF

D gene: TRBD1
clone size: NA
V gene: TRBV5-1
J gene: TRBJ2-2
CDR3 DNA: TGCGCCAGCAGCTTGGGAGGGGGCCCCGGGGAGCTGTTTTTT
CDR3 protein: CASSLGGGPGELFF

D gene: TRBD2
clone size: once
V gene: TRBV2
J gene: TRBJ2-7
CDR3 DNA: TGTGCCAGCTTCTCGGGAGGCTCCTACGAGCAGTACTTC
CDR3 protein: CASFSGGSYEQYF

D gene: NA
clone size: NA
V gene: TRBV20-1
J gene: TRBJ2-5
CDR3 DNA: TGCAGTGGGACAAACCAAGAGACCCAGTACTTC
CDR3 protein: CSGTNQETQYF

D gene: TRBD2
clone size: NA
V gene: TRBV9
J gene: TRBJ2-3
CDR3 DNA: TGTGCCAGCAGCGAGCTCGGGGGAGCGGGAGGGGGAAATACGCAGTATTTT
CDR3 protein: CASSELGGAGGGNTQYF

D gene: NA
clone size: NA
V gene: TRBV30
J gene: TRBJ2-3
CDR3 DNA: TGTGCCTGGAGTGTATTTGGCGCAGATACGCAGTATTTT
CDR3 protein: CAWSVFGADTQYF

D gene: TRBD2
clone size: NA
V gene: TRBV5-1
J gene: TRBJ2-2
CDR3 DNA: TGCGCCAGCAGCGGAGCGGGACTGCGTACGTCCGGGGAGCTGTTTTTT
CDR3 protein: CASSGAGLRTSGELFF

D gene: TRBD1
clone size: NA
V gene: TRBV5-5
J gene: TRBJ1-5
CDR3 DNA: TGTGCCAGCAGCTCGGGACAGGGGGCAGAGCCCCAGCATTTT
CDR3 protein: CASSSGQGAEPQHF

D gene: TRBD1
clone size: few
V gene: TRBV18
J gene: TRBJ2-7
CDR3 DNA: TGTGCCAGCTCCCAAGGGGACAGTCTTGAGCAGTACTTC
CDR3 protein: CASSQGDSLEQYF

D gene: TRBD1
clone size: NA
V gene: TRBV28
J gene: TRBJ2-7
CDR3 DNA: TGTGCCAGCAGGGACAGGGGTAGTCGTTACGAGCAGTACTTC
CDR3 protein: CASRDRGSRYEQYF

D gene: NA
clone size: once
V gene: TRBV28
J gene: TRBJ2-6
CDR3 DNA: TGTGCCAGCAGCACTGCTCAGTACTCTGGGGCCAACGTCCTGACTTTC
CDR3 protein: CASSTAQYSGANVLTF

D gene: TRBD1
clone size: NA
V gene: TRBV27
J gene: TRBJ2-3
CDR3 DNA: TGTGCCAGCAGTCTTGACAGGGTTCGGGATACGCAGTATTTT
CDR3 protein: CASSLDRVRDTQYF

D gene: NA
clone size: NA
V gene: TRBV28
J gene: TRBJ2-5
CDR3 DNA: TGTGCCAGCAACACTCGGGGGTCGTACCAAGAGACCCAGTACTTC
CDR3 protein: CASNTRGSYQETQYF

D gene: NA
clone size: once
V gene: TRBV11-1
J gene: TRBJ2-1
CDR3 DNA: TGTGCCAGCAGCCAAACCGGGCCGAGGAATGAGCAGTTCTTC
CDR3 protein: CASSQTGPRNEQFF

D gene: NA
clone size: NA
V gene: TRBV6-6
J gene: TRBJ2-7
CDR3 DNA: TGTGCCAGCAGTTACGGTAGCGCCGGGGGCGAGCAGTACTTC
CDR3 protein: CASSYGSAGGEQYF